The 25 T cell receptor beta chains given below trace back to one sample, sequenced in a study of blood T cell repertoires in COVID-19. Assay: immunoSEQ multiplex PCR; the TCRdb copy retains only in-frame clones and omits some. Of about 200,000 clones in the sample, around nine tenths are singletons; the top ten hold about 1.6%. Sequenced material: peripheral blood. These TCRs come from a young man with active or convalescent COVID-19.

V gene TRBV19 combines with J gene TRBJ2-1, with 12 bases that match TRBD2. Germline V lookup: CDR1 LNHDA, CDR2 SQIVND (reference sequence). The CDR3 runs 15 residues. The V gene end was trimmed by 3 bases and the J gene end by 5 bases; junction bases not matched to a gene: 2. Written as DNA, the CDR3 is TGTGCCAGTAGTATCGCTAGCGGGGGGGACAATGAGCAGTTCTTC. It translates to CASSIASGGDNEQFF.

The chain carries TRBV30 and TRBJ1-3, with D maybe TRBD1 (5 bases). V gave up 5 bases and J gave up 0 bases, with 11 bases separating them. The CDR3 is made up of 14 amino acids. The germline V gene has CDR1 GTSNPN and CDR2 SVGIG (reference sequence). Here the CDR3 DNA reads TGTGCCTGGGGGCGCAGGGACTCTGGAAACACCATATATTTT. It is translated as CAWGRRDSGNTIYF.

The V call is TRBV5-1, the J call TRBJ1-2; D gene ambiguous. Germline assignment: CDR1 SGHRS and CDR2 YFSETQ. The CDR3 sequence is 12 residues long. V dropped 2 bases and J dropped 2 bases, with 4 bases sitting between them. The CDR3 nucleotides are TGCGCCAGCAGCTTCGGGAACTATGGCTACACCTTC. It specifies CASSFGNYGYTF.

The V call is TRBV19, the J call TRBJ1-2; the match to TRBD1 covers 7 bases. Per germline, CDR1 LNHDA and CDR2 SQIVND (reference sequence). V lost 7 bases to trimming and J lost 5 bases; unmatched junction nucleotides: 10. The CDR3 length is 14 residues. DNA for the CDR3: TGTGCCAGTATCTCCAGGGACAGACCATATGGCTACACCTTC. Translation gives CASISRDRPYGYTF.

The chain combines TRBV21-1 with TRBJ2-7; no check of the table's D call, TRBD1, against the DNA was made. TRBV21-1 is recorded as a pseudogene. This CDR3 contains 12 residues. The chain's CDR3 is CASRGQTYEQYF. The CDR3 DNA reads as TGTGCCAGCAGGGGACAGACCTACGAGCAGTACTTC.

The chain employs TRBV5-4 and TRBJ2-7; 8 bases agree with TRBD2. The germline gives CDR1 SGHNT, CDR2 YYREEE (reference sequence). V lost 2 bases and J lost 5; bases outside the gene matches: 9. The CDR3 loop spans 15 amino acids. CDR3 region: CASSFGRGELDEQYF. The CDR3 coding sequence is TGTGCCAGCAGCTTTGGGCGGGGGGAATTGGACGAGCAGTACTTC.

The chain recombines TRBV9 with TRBJ1-6; 11 nucleotides align to TRBD1. Germline-derived CDR1 and CDR2 are SGDLS and YYNGEE. This CDR3 contains 15 residues. V was clipped by 4 bases and J by 9 bases; unmatched bases: 6. CDR3 sequence: CASSPGGTGGSPLHF. The CDR3, as DNA: TGTGCCAGCAGCCCAGGGGGGACAGGGGGTTCACCCCTCCACTTT.

The chain has TRBV7-9 and TRBJ2-7, with TRBD1 identical over 9 bases. The CDR3 has 14 residues. The V gene's germline CDR1 is SEHNR and CDR2 FQNEAQ (reference sequence). Unmatched junction bases numbered 6, after V lost 5 bases and J lost 4 bases. The DNA for the CDR3 is TGTGCCAGCAGCACCGGGACAGGGACTTACGAGCAGTACTTC. Protein sequence: CASSTGTGTYEQYF.

The J gene is TRBJ1-4, the V gene TRBV7-9; D is ambiguous. The germline V and J ends were trimmed by 4 bases and 4 bases, with 13 bases remaining between them. CDR1 and CDR2 from the germline V gene are SEHNR and FQNEAQ (reference sequence). The CDR3 runs 15 residues. CDR3 coding DNA: TGTGCCAGCAGCTCCCAACTGATACTTAATGAAAAACTGTTTTTT. Its protein product is CASSSQLILNEKLFF.

This clone came up a few times. The rearrangement joins TRBV3-1 (or the pseudogene TRBV3-2) to TRBJ1-3, with unresolved D. The CDR3 spans 17 residues. In germline, CDR1 is LGHDT, CDR2 YNNKEL (reference sequence). Trimming pared 2 bases from V and 4 bases from J, leaving 18 bases between. This CDR3 reads CASSQKNVRNLGNTIYF. The CDR3 nucleotides read TGTGCCAGCAGCCAAAAGAACGTGCGAAATTTGGGAAACACCATATATTTT.

The V call is TRBV6-1, the J call TRBJ1-4; TRBD1 matches at 9 bases. The germline V gene has CDR1 MNHNS and CDR2 SASEGT. The CDR3 spans 15 residues. The trim removed 3 bases at V and 10 bases at J, leaving 9 bases unmatched. In nucleotides, the CDR3 is TGTGCCAGCAGTGACACCGGGACAGGGCCCGTAAAACTGTTTTTT. This translates into CASSDTGTGPVKLFF.

CDR3 coding DNA: TGTGCCAGCAGCTCACGGGAGGGAAACACCATATATTTT. Translation: CASSSREGNTIYF. The V call is TRBV7-2, the J call TRBJ1-3; D is ambiguous. Trimming removed 4 bases from V and 4 bases from J, with 8 bases in between. The CDR3 is made up of 13 amino acids. Germline V gene sequence: CDR1 SGHTA, CDR2 FQGNSA. Variable domain in full (rest from reference TRBV7-2 and TRBJ1-3): GAGVSQSPSNKVTEKGKDVELRCDPISGHTALYWYRQSLGQGLEFLIYFQGNSAPDKSGLPSDRFSAERTGGSVSTLTIQRTQQEDSAVYLCASSSREGNTIYFGEGSWLTVV.

With respect to this clone: Other DNA sequences in the sample encode the same CDR3. The chain combines TRBV6-1 with TRBJ1-2; no definite D call. The CDR3 consists of 14 residues. Germline V gene sequence: CDR1 MNHNS, CDR2 SASEGT. Trimming took off 1 base at V and 2 bases at J, with 8 bases between the two ends. For the CDR3, the DNA is TGTGCCAGCAGTGAAGACCGCGGCAACTATGGCTACACCTTC. It translates to CASSEDRGNYGYTF.

This clone was observed a few times. The chain links TRBV6-7 to TRBJ1-2, with a possible D match to TRBD1 (5 bases). TRBV6-7 is an ORF, with its function uncertain. The CDR3 spans 13 residues. V was clipped by 8 bases and J by 2 bases, with 12 bases between them. CDR3 in amino acids: CASHVDRNYGYTF. CDR3 in DNA: TGTGCCAGCCATGTAGACAGAAACTATGGCTACACCTTC.

The chain joins TRBV21-1 to TRBJ1-2. TRBV21-1 is flagged as a pseudogene. This CDR3 spans 18 amino acids. The CDR3 bases are TGTGCCAGCAGCAATCATACCTATCGGGGAGACCTCTCGTCCGGCTACACCTTC. It specifies CASSNHTYRGDLSSGYTF.

The count of this clone is one. The genes are TRBV12-3 or TRBV12-4 and TRBJ1-2, with 7 bases fitting TRBD1. The CDR3 is made up of 13 amino acids. The ends lost 4 bases at V and 3 bases at J; junction bases unmatched: 2. CDR3 amino acids: CASSWDSYYGYTF. Here the CDR3 DNA reads TGTGCCAGCAGTTGGGACAGCTACTATGGCTACACCTTC.

The rearrangement uses TRBV5-1 and TRBJ2-7; 15 nucleotides agree with TRBD2. CDR1 is SGHRS and CDR2 is YFSETQ in the germline V gene. V lost 4 bases to trimming and J lost 7 bases; unmatched junction nucleotides: 9. The CDR3 consists of 16 residues. CDR3 coding DNA: TGCGCCAGCAGCGGGGGACTAGCGGGAGGATTAACGGAGCAGTACTTC. It specifies CASSGGLAGGLTEQYF. Full variable domain (rest looked up from reference TRBV5-1 and TRBJ2-7): KAGVTQTPRYLIKTRGQQVTLSCSPISGHRSVSWYQQTPGQGLQFLFEYFSETQRNKGNFPGRFSGRQFSNSRSEMNVSTLELGDSALYLCASSGGLAGGLTEQYFGPGTRLTVT.

The chain couples TRBV18 to TRBJ2-2, with 11 bases that match TRBD2. From germline, CDR1 is KGHSH and CDR2 LQKENI. V trimming: 2 bases; J trimming: 2 bases; junction bases outside the gene matches: 4. This CDR3 region has 17 residues. CDR3 nucleotides: TGTGCCAGCTCACCAAGACTAGCGGGGAACAACACCGGGGAGCTGTTTTTT. It translates to CASSPRLAGNNTGELFF.

In this sample, this clone turned up once. The chain employs TRBV19 and TRBJ1-2; D is uncertain. The germline gives CDR1 LNHDA, CDR2 SQIVND (reference sequence). This CDR3 spans 14 amino acids. V lost 3 bases and J 7 bases, leaving 15 bases between the germline ends. The chain's CDR3 is CASSIRSGFIGYTF. As DNA, the CDR3 is TGTGCCAGTAGTATTAGATCGGGGTTTATTGGCTACACCTTC.

This clone showed up just once. The rearrangement uses TRBV19 and TRBJ1-2; D remains unclear. CDR1 LNHDA and CDR2 SQIVND come from the germline V gene (reference sequence). The CDR3 covers 13 residues. The ends were cut back, 9 bases at V and 4 bases at J, with 15 bases in the middle. The CDR3 bases are TGTGCCAGCGCCCAACAGAGAAGCTATGGCTACACCTTC. It specifies CASAQQRSYGYTF.

The chain recombines TRBV2 with TRBJ1-5; 8 bases map to TRBD1. The J segment lost 7 bases and the V segment lost 1 base, leaving 12 bases of the junction unmatched. The CDR3 covers 17 residues. Germline values: CDR1 SNHLY, CDR2 FYNNEI. CDR3 amino acids: CASSEGLWTGREQPQHF. Here the CDR3 DNA reads TGTGCCAGCAGTGAAGGTCTTTGGACAGGGAGGGAACAGCCCCAGCATTTT.

This clone was observed once. This chain uses TRBV14 with TRBJ1-2, with 9 bases lining up with TRBD1. The CDR3 has 14 residues. The J segment lost 4 bases and the V segment lost 4 bases, leaving 4 bases of the junction unmatched. The germline gives CDR1 SGHDN, CDR2 FVKESK. In nucleotides, the CDR3 is TGTGCCAGCAGCCTGACAGGGGGAGGCTATGGCTACACCTTC. It yields the protein CASSLTGGGYGYTF.

The chain couples TRBV5-4 to TRBJ2-2; weak D call: TRBD2 (6 bases). The CDR3 spans 14 residues. The V and J ends lost 0 bases and 9 bases respectively, with 12 bases between them. The germline V gene encodes CDR1 SGHNT and CDR2 YYREEE (reference sequence). In DNA form, the CDR3 reads TGTGCCAGCAGCTTGGATACTAGCTCTCGGGAGCTGTTTTTT. Translated: CASSLDTSSRELFF.

This chain uses TRBV4-2 with TRBJ2-1, with D possibly matching TRBD2 (6 bases). Germline CDR1 reads LGHNA; CDR2 reads YNFKEQ. Trimming removed 0 bases from V and 4 bases from J, with 16 bases in between. This CDR3 is 17 amino acids long. CDR3 DNA: TGTGCCAGCAGCCAAGATAGCGAGCGGGCACTTTACAATGAGCAGTTCTTC. It yields the protein CASSQDSERALYNEQFF.

This clone came up a few times. The gene calls are TRBV6-6 and TRBJ2-7, with 7 positions matching TRBD2. V shed 8 bases and J 6 bases; nucleotides not matched to a gene: 13. The CDR3 has 14 amino acids. Per germline, CDR1 MNHNY and CDR2 SVGAGI (reference sequence). The CDR3 DNA is TGTGCCAGCGCCCCGGCGGGGGACTTTGGCGAGCAGTACTTC. Translation gives CASAPAGDFGEQYF.